The entry below describes one T cell receptor (beta chain). What it binds is unknown. This record comes from a study of cytomegalovirus exposure and HLA in healthy donors. Findings of the study overall: The study flagged about 150 TCR beta chains as cytomegalovirus-associated.

The germline V gene has CDR1 SEHNR and CDR2 FQNEAQ (reference sequence). V was pared by 4 bases and J by 2 bases, with 4 bases of the junction left unmatched. The CDR3 is 14 amino acids. 13 Jbeta primers and 60 Vbeta primers were used for the PCR. Libraries were prepared by immunoSEQ multiplex PCR; TCRdb keeps only in-frame clonotypes and omits some of them. Of some 150,000 clones listed, around 72% are singletons. V and J are TRBV7-9 and TRBJ1-1, with 7 bases fitting TRBD1. The receptor's source is a man aged 45-60 years in good health and CMV-seropositive. The sample was PBMCs. In DNA form, the CDR3 reads TGTGCCAGCAGCTGGGGGACAGATAACACTGAAGCTTTCTTT. As protein: CASSWGTDNTEAFF. The full variable domain, in which reference TRBV7-9 and TRBJ1-1 provide the parts outside the CDR3, is DTGVSQNPRHKITKRGQNVTFRCDPISEHNRLYWYRQTLGQGPEFLTYFQNEAQLEKSRLLSDRFSAERPKGSFSTLEIQRTEQGDSAMYLCASSWGTDNTEAFFGQGTRLTVV.